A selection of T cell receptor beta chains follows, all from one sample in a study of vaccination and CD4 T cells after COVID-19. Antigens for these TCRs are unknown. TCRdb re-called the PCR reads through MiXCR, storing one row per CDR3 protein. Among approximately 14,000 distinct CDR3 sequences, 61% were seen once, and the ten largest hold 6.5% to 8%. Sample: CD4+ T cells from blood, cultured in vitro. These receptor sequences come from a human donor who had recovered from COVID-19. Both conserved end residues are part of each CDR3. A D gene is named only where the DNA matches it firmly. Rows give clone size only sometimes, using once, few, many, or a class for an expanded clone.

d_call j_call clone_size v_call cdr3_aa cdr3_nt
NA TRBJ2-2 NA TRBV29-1 CSVERDTGELFF TGCAGCGTTGAAAGGGACACCGGGGAGCTGTTTTTT
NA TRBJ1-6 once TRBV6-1 CASMRSSYNSPLHF TGTGCCAGCATGAGGAGCTCCTATAATTCACCCCTCCACTTT
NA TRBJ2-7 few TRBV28 CASSTQWMAYEQYF TGTGCCAGCAGCACCCAATGGATGGCCTACGAGCAGTACTTC
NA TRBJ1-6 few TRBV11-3 CASSRDSNNSPLHF TGTGCCAGCAGCCGGGACTCCAATAATTCACCCCTCCACTTT
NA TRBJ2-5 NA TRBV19 CASKMGGPQETQYF TGTGCCAGTAAAATGGGGGGGCCCCAAGAGACCCAGTACTTC
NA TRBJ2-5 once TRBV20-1 CSAREVAKFQETQYF TGCAGTGCTAGAGAGGTAGCGAAATTCCAAGAGACCCAGTACTTC
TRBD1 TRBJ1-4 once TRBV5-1 CASSLQQGMGEKLFF TGCGCCAGCAGCCTTCAACAGGGGATGGGAGAAAAACTGTTTTTT
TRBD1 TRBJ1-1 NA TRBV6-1 CASRLRQGGTEAFF TGTGCCAGCAGGCTTAGACAGGGAGGAACTGAAGCTTTCTTT
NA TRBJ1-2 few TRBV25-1 CASSGYEGPHHGYTF TGTGCCAGCAGTGGCTATGAGGGTCCCCATCATGGCTACACCTTC
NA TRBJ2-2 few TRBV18 CASSRGEGNTGELFF TGTGCCAGCTCCCGCGGCGAGGGGAACACCGGGGAGCTGTTTTTT
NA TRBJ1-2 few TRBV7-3 CASSLPGGVGYTF TGTGCCAGCAGCTTACCTGGCGGAGTCGGCTACACCTTC
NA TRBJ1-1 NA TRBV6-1 CASTWGTTTEAFF TGTGCCAGCACTTGGGGCACGACCACTGAAGCTTTCTTT
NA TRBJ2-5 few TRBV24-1 CATSDPTAETQYF TGTGCCACCAGTGATCCCACGGCAGAGACCCAGTACTTC
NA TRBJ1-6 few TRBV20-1 CSARDQVGGTGRSPLHF TGCAGTGCTAGAGATCAGGTTGGGGGTACTGGTAGATCACCCCTCCACTTT
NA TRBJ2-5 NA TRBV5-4 CASSWGWETQYF TGTGCCAGCAGCTGGGGCTGGGAGACCCAGTACTTC
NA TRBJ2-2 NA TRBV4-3 CASSQDLGTGELFF TGCGCCAGCAGCCAAGATCTAGGAACCGGGGAGCTGTTTTTT
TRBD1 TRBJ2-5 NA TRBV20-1 CSAPGPPGGQETQYF TGCAGTGCTCCCGGTCCGCCAGGGGGCCAAGAGACCCAGTACTTC
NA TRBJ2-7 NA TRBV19 CASSLRAAFTFYEQYF TGTGCCAGTAGTCTCCGAGCAGCCTTCACCTTCTACGAGCAGTACTTC
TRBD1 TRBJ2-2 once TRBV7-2 CASSPGTGHTGELFF TGTGCCAGCAGCCCCGGGACAGGACACACCGGGGAGCTGTTTTTT
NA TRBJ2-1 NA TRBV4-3 CASSQDYGKYNEQFF TGCGCCAGCAGTCAAGACTACGGGAAATACAATGAGCAGTTCTTC
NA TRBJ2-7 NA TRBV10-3 CAISESKGSYEQYF TGTGCCATCAGTGAGTCAAAGGGGTCCTACGAGCAGTACTTC
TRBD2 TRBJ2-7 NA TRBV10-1 CASSERLAGGDEQYF TGCGCCAGCAGTGAGAGACTAGCGGGAGGTGACGAGCAGTACTTC